Below are 10 T cell receptor beta chains sequenced from a single sample in a study of OX40 agonist ivuxolimab in advanced cancers. The library was generated by the immunoSEQ multiplex PCR assay. What TCRdb holds here is the immuneACCESS table cut down to in-frame rearrangements. Part of the clones is not present; checked against another copy, under half of the missing clones reflect an unresolved V gene, and the others are unexplained. Counted in this sample were over 50,000 clones; about 88% of them appeared once. Jointly, the top ten make up 15% to 20% of the sample. Sequenced here: CD4+ or CD8+ T cells sorted from blood, sampled in a trial of the OX40 agonist ivuxolimab. These receptors originate from an adult with an advanced solid tumor such as melanoma, head and neck, liver or kidney cancer.

This chain links TRBV28 with TRBJ2-7, with a tentative D call TRBD1 (7 bases). The ends were cut back, 1 base at V and 6 bases at J, with 16 bases in the middle. CDR3 size: 15 residues. Germline V gene lookup returns CDR1 MDHEN and CDR2 SYDVKM. CDR3 amino acids: CASSLLFGQGGEQYF. The DNA for the CDR3 is TGTGCCAGCAGTTTATTGTTTGGCCAGGGGGGCGAGCAGTACTTC.

The chain has TRBV4-2 and TRBJ1-2; perhaps TRBD1 as D (5 bases). CDR3 length equals 15 residues. V was trimmed by 0 bases and J by 6 bases, leaving 14 bases between them. Germline V CDR1 and CDR2: LGHNA, YNFKEQ. CDR3 protein: CASSQDGAGPNGYTF. The CDR3 DNA follows: TGTGCCAGCAGCCAAGATGGGGCAGGCCCAAATGGCTACACCTTC.

The chain links TRBV9 to TRBJ2-3; no reliable D call. The V gene lost 7 bases and the J gene lost 6 bases, with 9 bases spanning the gap. The CDR3 is 11 amino acids. The germline V gene encodes CDR1 SGDLS and CDR2 YYNGEE. CDR3 sequence (DNA): TGTGCCAGCCTGACGAGGGATACGCAGTATTTT. It codes for CASLTRDTQYF.

The chain uses TRBV27 and TRBJ1-3; D gene ambiguous. Germline-derived CDR1 and CDR2 are MNHEY and SMNVEV (reference sequence). Trimming shortened V by 2 bases and J by 7 bases, and 9 bases separated the two germline ends. CDR3 length equals 13 residues. The CDR3 sequence is CASSLRFGNTIYF. The CDR3 bases are TGTGCCAGCAGTTTACGGTTCGGGAACACCATATATTTT.

V gene TRBV28 combines with J gene TRBJ2-1, with 11 bases lining up with TRBD2. Germline CDR1 reads MDHEN; CDR2 reads SYDVKM. The ends lost 3 bases at V and 0 bases at J; junction bases unmatched: 4. The CDR3 covers 17 residues. CDR3 sequence (DNA): TGTGCCAGCAGTTTCGGACTAGCGGGCCTCTCCTACAATGAGCAGTTCTTC. Residues: CASSFGLAGLSYNEQFF.

This chain joins TRBV18 and TRBJ2-3, with 9 bases that match TRBD2. The CDR3 has 18 residues. Trimming took 2 bases from V and 0 from J; bases not matched to a gene: 9. The germline CDR1 and CDR2 sequences are KGHSH and LQKENI. CDR3 in amino acids: CASSPVWLAGTSTDTQYF. CDR3 sequence (DNA): TGTGCCAGCTCACCAGTTTGGCTAGCGGGGACCAGCACAGATACGCAGTATTTT.

The chain recombines TRBV2 with TRBJ1-2; D may be TRBD1 (5 bases). Looked up from germline, CDR1 is SNHLY and CDR2 is FYNNEI. The V end was cut by 4 bases, the J end by 4 bases, with 16 bases between. The CDR3 totals 15 residues. CDR3 nucleotide sequence: TGTGCCAGCAGTGTCGGGACGGAAAGTATCTATGGCTACACCTTC. Protein product: CASSVGTESIYGYTF.

The rearrangement uses TRBV28 and TRBJ1-1; tentative D call: TRBD1 (5 bases). Between the trimmed V and J ends, which lost 6 bases and 3 bases, there was a span of 17 bases. This CDR3 is built from 15 residues. Per germline, CDR1 MDHEN and CDR2 SYDVKM. CDR3 protein: CASSAPREADTEAFF. CDR3 sequence (DNA): TGTGCCAGCAGCGCCCCCAGGGAAGCTGACACTGAAGCTTTCTTT.

The rearrangement joins TRBV7-9 to TRBJ2-1; D remains ambiguous. The germline V and J ends were trimmed by 3 bases and 4 bases, with 4 bases remaining between them. This CDR3 has 12 residues. CDR1 SEHNR and CDR2 FQNEAQ come from the germline V gene (reference sequence). CDR3 sequence reads: CASSFKYNEQFF. The CDR3 bases are TGTGCCAGCAGCTTTAAATACAATGAGCAGTTCTTC.

J is TRBJ2-7 and V is TRBV4-2, with TRBD1 matching over 8 bases. This CDR3 has 12 amino acids. CDR1 and CDR2 from the germline V gene are LGHNA and YNFKEQ. The ends lost 5 bases at V and 4 bases at J; junction bases unmatched: 1. For the CDR3, the DNA is TGTGCCAGCAGCGGACAGGGATACGAGCAGTACTTC. It yields the protein CASSGQGYEQYF.